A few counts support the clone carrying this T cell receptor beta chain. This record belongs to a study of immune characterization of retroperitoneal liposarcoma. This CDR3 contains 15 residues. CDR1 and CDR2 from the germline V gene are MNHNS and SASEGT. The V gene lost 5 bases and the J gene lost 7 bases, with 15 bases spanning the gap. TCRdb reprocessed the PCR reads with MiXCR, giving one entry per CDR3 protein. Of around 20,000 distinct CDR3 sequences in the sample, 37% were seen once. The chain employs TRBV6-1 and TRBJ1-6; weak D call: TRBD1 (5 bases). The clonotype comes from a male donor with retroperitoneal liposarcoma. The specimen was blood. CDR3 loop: CASSRPGQGNSPLHF. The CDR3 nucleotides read TGTGCCAGCAGTAGGCCCGGGCAGGGAAATTCACCCCTCCACTTT.